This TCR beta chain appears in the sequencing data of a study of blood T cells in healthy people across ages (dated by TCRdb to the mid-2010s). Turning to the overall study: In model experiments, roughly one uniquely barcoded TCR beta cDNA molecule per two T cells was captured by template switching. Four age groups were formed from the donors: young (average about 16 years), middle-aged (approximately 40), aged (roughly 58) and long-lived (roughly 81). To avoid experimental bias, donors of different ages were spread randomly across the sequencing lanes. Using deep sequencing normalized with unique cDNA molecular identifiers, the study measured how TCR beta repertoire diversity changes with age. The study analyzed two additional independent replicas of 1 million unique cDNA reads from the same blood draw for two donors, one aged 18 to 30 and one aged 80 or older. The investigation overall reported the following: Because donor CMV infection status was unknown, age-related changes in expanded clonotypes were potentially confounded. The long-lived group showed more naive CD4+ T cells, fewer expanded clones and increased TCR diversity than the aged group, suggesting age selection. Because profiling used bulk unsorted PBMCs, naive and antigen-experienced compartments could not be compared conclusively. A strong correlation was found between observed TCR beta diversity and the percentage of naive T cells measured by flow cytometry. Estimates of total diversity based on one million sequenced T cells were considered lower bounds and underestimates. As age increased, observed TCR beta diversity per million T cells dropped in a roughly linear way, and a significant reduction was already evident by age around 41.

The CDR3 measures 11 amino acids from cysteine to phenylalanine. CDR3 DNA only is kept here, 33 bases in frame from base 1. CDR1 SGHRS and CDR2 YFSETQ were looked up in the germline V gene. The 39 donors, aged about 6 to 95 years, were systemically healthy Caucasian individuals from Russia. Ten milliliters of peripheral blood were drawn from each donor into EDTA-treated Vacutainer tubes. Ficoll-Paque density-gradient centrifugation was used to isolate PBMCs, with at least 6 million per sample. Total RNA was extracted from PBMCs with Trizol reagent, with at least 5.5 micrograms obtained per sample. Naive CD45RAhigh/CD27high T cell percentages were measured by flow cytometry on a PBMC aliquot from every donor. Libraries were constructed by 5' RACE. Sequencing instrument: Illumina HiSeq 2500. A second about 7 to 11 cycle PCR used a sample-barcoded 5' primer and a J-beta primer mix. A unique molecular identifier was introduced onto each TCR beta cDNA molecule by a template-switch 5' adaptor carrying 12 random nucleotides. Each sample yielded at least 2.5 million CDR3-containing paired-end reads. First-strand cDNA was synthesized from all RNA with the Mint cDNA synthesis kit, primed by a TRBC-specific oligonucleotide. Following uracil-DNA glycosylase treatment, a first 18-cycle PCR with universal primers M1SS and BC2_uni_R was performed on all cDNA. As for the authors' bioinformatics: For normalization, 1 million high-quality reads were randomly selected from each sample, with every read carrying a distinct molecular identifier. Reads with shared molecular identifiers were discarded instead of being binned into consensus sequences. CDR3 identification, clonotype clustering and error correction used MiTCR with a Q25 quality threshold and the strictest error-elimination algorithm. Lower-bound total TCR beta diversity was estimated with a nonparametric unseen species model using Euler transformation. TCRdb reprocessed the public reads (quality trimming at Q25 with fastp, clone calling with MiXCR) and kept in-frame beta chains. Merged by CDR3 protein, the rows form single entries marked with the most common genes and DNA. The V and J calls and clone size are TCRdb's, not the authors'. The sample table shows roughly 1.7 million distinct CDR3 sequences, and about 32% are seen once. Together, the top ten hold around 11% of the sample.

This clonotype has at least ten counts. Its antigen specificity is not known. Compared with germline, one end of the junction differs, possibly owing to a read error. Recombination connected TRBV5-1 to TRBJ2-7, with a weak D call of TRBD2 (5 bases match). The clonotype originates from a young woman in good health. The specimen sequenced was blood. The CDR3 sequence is CASSLAGEQYF. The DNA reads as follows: TGTGCCAGCAGCTTGGCGGGCGAGCAGTACTTC.